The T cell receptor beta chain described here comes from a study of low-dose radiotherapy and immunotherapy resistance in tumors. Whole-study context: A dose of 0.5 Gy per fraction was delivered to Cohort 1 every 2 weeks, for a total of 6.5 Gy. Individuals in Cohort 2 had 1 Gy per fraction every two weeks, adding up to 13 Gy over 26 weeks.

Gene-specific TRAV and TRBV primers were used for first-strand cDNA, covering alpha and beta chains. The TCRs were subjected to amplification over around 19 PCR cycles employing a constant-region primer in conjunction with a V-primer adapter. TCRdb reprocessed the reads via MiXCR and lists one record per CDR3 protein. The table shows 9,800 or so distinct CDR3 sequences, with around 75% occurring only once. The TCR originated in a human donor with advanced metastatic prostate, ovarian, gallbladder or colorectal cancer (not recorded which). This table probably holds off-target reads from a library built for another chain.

CDR3 region: CSSSQGGAISTDTQYF. For the CDR3, the DNA is TGCAGCTCATCCCAGGGAGGGGCGATTAGCACAGATACGCAGTATTTT. V usage is TRBV29-1 and J usage is TRBJ2-3, with TRBD2 matching over 7 bases. V shed 8 bases, J shed 0 bases, and the junction held 14 bases outside the gene matches. The CDR3 runs to 16 residues. Germline assignment: CDR1 SQVTM and CDR2 ANQGSEA.